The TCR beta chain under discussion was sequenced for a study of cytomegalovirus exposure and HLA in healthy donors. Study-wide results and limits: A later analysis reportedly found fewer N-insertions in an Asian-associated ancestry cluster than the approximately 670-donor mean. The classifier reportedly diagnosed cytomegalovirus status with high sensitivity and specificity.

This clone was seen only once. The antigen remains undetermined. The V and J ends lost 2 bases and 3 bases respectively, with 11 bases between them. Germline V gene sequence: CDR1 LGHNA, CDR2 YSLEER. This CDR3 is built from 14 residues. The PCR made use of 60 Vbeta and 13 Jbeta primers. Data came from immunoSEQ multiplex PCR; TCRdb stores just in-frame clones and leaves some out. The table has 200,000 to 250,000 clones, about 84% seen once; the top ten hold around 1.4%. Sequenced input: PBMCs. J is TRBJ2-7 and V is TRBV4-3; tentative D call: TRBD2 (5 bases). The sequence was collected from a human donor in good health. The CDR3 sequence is CASSQQVLGYEQYF. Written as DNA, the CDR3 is TGCGCCAGCAGCCAACAAGTACTAGGCTACGAGCAGTACTTC.